This T cell receptor (beta chain) is drawn from a study of shared clonotypes between healthy human individuals. TCRdb keeps only in-frame clones here, not all; method: immunoSEQ multiplex PCR. The sample contains 490,000 or so clones, around 80% of which appear only once. Trimming removed 1 base from V and 1 base from J, with 10 bases in between. Germline V gene data show CDR1 as SGHVS and CDR2 as FNYEAQ. The CDR3 is made up of 16 amino acids. The chain couples TRBV7-6 to TRBJ2-2; perhaps D is TRBD1 or TRBD2 (6 bases each). Sequencing was carried out using PBMCs. This TCR was sampled from a woman between 35 and 50 years old in good health. Some clones in this sample may be carry-over from other donors' samples. The CDR3: CASSLEGGMNTGELFF. The DNA for the CDR3 is TGTGCCAGCAGCTTAGAGGGGGGAATGAACACCGGGGAGCTGTTTTTT.